This TCR beta chain emerged from a study of T cell changes during pregnancy in multiple sclerosis. V was cut by 0 bases and J by 1 base, with 6 bases left in between. CDR3 length: 14 amino acids. Germline lookup yields CDR1 MGHDK and CDR2 SYGVNS. Generated by immunoSEQ multiplex PCR, the TCRdb table keeps only in-frame clones and is missing some. The table lists 33,000 or so clones, about nine tenths of them singletons, with about 3.6% in the top ten. The chain combines TRBV25-1 with TRBJ1-1, with D unresolved. Source: CD8+ T cells from peripheral blood mononuclear cells, taken in the second trimester of pregnancy. The TCR comes from a female donor in good health, enrolled as a control in a pregnancy study. This chain's CDR3 is CASSEYTGNTEAFF. Here the CDR3 DNA reads TGTGCCAGCAGTGAATATACCGGGAACACTGAAGCTTTCTTT.